A single sample is the source of the 27 T cell receptor beta chains below, sequenced in a study of T cell clonality in common variable immunodeficiency (dated by TCRdb to the mid-2010s). The library relied on the immunoSEQ multiplex PCR assay. The table comes from immuneACCESS by way of TCRdb, which keeps in-frame sequences with V and J called. Part of the clones is missing from these tables; in studies checked, under half for an unresolved V gene and the rest for unknown reasons. Across this sample, 35,000 to 50,000 clones were tabulated and none appeared just once. Jointly, the top ten make up 2% to 2.5% of the sample. Sequenced input: peripheral blood mononuclear cells. The receptor source for this set is a person between 18 and 75 years old in good health.

This clone occurred many times. The CDR3 end is not reached by the read, which stops 3 residues before it; the germline J gene fills it in. The V and J genes are TRBV20-1 and TRBJ2-7, with TRBD2 matching 12 bases. There are 16 residues in the CDR3. J was trimmed by 2 bases and V by 6 bases; bases with no gene match: 11. The germline gives CDR1 DFQATT, CDR2 SNEGSKA (reference sequence). CDR3 DNA (partial): TGCAGTGCGGGGGGAATGAGGACTAGCGGGACCTACGAG. Protein product: CSAGGMRTSGTYE. From start to end, the CDR3 is CSAGGMRTSGTYEQYF.

This clone was counted at least ten times. The read finishes 3 residues shy of the CDR3 end, and the germline J gene is used to complete it. This chain links TRBV7-2 with TRBJ2-7; tentatively, D is TRBD1 or TRBD2 (5 bases each). V was shortened by 2 bases and J by 0 bases, with 11 bases between the two germline ends. The germline V gene encodes CDR1 SGHTA and CDR2 FQGNSA. The CDR3 sequence is 15 residues long. The CDR3 reads CASSLRGEVSYEQYF. The part of the CDR3 DNA that was read is TGTGCCAGCAGCTTAAGGGGAGAGGTCTCCTACGAG.

The sample holds many counts of this clone. The CDR3 end is not reached by the read, which stops 3 residues before it; the germline J gene fills it in. The gene calls are TRBV2 and TRBJ1-1; TRBD1 matches 7 bases. The junction had 2 bases not matched to a gene; V was cut back by 3 bases and J by 1 base. The CDR3 is 14 amino acids. CDR1 and CDR2 from the germline V gene are SNHLY and FYNNEI. CDR3 residues: CASSEEGANTEAFF. The DNA read from the CDR3 is TGTGCCAGCAGTGAGGAGGGGGCGAACACTGAA.

This clone came up many times. The CDR3 goes on 3 residues after the read ends, and that part is filled in from the germline J gene. The rearrangement joins TRBV29-1 to TRBJ1-2; maybe TRBD1 (5 bases). The CDR3 runs to 13 residues. Germline lookup yields CDR1 SQVTM and CDR2 ANQGSEA. V was clipped by 0 bases and J by 4 bases, with 9 bases between them. The CDR3 sequence: CSVEDWGPYGYTF. The CDR3 DNA, read in part, is TGCAGCGTTGAAGATTGGGGCCCCTATGGC.

This clone was recorded at least ten times. The read ends 3 residues shy of where the CDR3 ends; the end is completed using the germline J gene. V is TRBV30 and J is TRBJ2-7; 7 nucleotides match TRBD1. V trimming: 2 bases; J trimming: 5 bases; junction bases outside the gene matches: 6. Germline CDR1 and CDR2: GTSNPN and SVGIG (reference sequence). The CDR3 contains 13 residues. The CDR3 loop is CAWSPRQGHEQYF. CDR3 DNA (partial): TGTGCCTGGAGTCCTAGACAGGGCCACGAG.

This clone was detected ten times or more. The read terminates 3 residues before the CDR3 end, so the remaining end is supplied by the germline J gene. The chain recombines TRBV4-1 with TRBJ1-5; 9 nucleotides agree with TRBD1. Germline trimming cut 4 bases from V and 3 bases from J; bases unmatched to any gene: 10. The CDR3 covers 17 residues. Germline CDR1 reads MGHRA; CDR2 reads YSYEKL. The CDR3: CASSPPAGQGYNQPQHF. The covered CDR3 bases are TGCGCCAGCAGCCCCCCGGCGGGACAGGGCTACAATCAGCCC.

Ten or more counts support this clone. The sequenced fragment ends 3 residues before the CDR3 boundary, so the rest is inferred from the germline J gene. V usage is TRBV20-1 and J usage is TRBJ2-1; 12 positions match TRBD2. V dropped 5 bases and J dropped 3; count of bases not matched to a gene: 5. Germline assignment: CDR1 DFQATT and CDR2 SNEGSKA (reference sequence). The CDR3 runs to 15 residues. CDR3 sequence: CSAGLAGKSYNEQFF. CDR3 bases read: TGCAGTGCTGGACTAGCGGGGAAAAGCTACAATGAG.

About this clone: The sequenced fragment ends 3 residues before the CDR3 boundary, so the rest is inferred from the germline J gene. This chain connects TRBV19 to TRBJ2-1, with 7 bases fitting TRBD2. Germline CDR1 reads LNHDA; CDR2 reads SQIVND (reference sequence). CDR3 length: 14 amino acids. V lost 4 bases and J lost 8; bases outside the gene matches: 8. The CDR3 spells CASSTLTSFDEQFF. CDR3 bases read: TGTGCCAGTAGTACACTGACTAGCTTCGATGAG.

This clone was seen only a few times. The read stops 3 residues short of the end of the CDR3; the missing end is completed from the germline J gene. The chain uses TRBV5-1 and TRBJ2-3; D not certain. This CDR3 spans 14 amino acids. The V gene's germline CDR1 is SGHRS and CDR2 YFSETQ. The CDR3 loop reads CASSLGGGNQPQYF. The CDR3 bases that were read are TGCGCCAGCAGCTTGGGAGGCGGCAATCAGCCG.

At least ten counts were recorded for this clone. The DNA ends 3 residues before the CDR3 does, and the rest of the CDR3 is filled in from the germline J gene. The genes are TRBV5-4 and TRBJ2-5; weak D call: TRBD2 (6 bases). The CDR3 spans 15 residues. The germline gives CDR1 SGHNT, CDR2 YYREEE (reference sequence). V was cut by 4 bases and J by 4 bases, with 17 bases left in between. CDR3 sequence: CASSPGTLQGETQYF. CDR3 DNA, as far as it was read: TGTGCCAGCAGCCCCGGGACTCTGCAAGGAGAGACC.

This clone was detected ten times or more. The read halts 3 residues ahead of the CDR3 end, with the missing end drawn from the germline J gene. This rearrangement joins TRBV19 to TRBJ2-3; TRBD2 is a possible D gene (6 bases). The CDR3 contains 14 residues. Germline V gene data show CDR1 as LNHDA and CDR2 as SQIVND (reference sequence). The V and J ends lost 10 bases and 0 bases respectively, with 14 bases between them. Incomplete CDR3 DNA: TGTGCCACTCGAGTGGCGGGAAGCACAGATACG. It yields the protein CATRVAGSTDT. In full, the CDR3 reads CATRVAGSTDTQYF.

At least ten counts were recorded for this clone. The DNA ends 3 residues before the CDR3 does, and the rest of the CDR3 is filled in from the germline J gene. The chain couples TRBV5-1 to TRBJ2-7, with 8 bases identical to TRBD2. The CDR3 extends over 19 amino acids. Trimming removed 6 bases from V and 1 base from J; junction bases left unmatched: 21. Germline V gene sequence: CDR1 SGHRS, CDR2 YFSETQ. The CDR3 loop is CASTSGAGAGLAGSYEQYF. CDR3 bases read: TGCGCCAGCACCTCCGGGGCGGGAGCGGGATTAGCGGGGTCCTACGAG.

The table lists this clone with many counts. The CDR3 end lies 3 residues beyond the end of the read and is filled in from the germline J gene. V usage is TRBV7-9 and J usage is TRBJ1-1; D is unresolved. Germline V gene lookup returns CDR1 SEHNR and CDR2 FQNEAQ (reference sequence). The CDR3 runs to 12 residues. The covered CDR3 bases are TGTGCCAGCAGCCCTCAGCGGGCGGAA. It is translated as CASSPQRAE. The whole CDR3 sequence is CASSPQRAEAFF.

This clone has ten or more counts. Partial CDR3 DNA: TGCGCCAGCAGTACCACAGCGAACACTGAA. It is translated as CASSTTANTE. The entire CDR3 reads CASSTTANTEAFF. The chain is built from TRBV5-1 and TRBJ1-1; D is uncertain. The CDR3 end is not reached by the read, which stops 3 residues before it; the germline J gene fills it in. Germline V gene data show CDR1 as SGHRS and CDR2 as YFSETQ. The CDR3 covers 13 residues. Trimming took off 5 bases at V and 1 base at J, with 9 bases between the two ends.

Only a few counts were recorded for this clone. The CDR3 extends 3 residues past the end of the read, so its final part is completed from the germline J gene. V and J are TRBV19 and TRBJ1-2, with TRBD1 identical over 8 bases. This CDR3 is built from 14 residues. V lost 7 bases to trimming and J lost 4 bases; unmatched junction nucleotides: 8. Germline CDR1 and CDR2: LNHDA and SQIVND (reference sequence). The CDR3 loop reads CASTRQGMGYGYTF. The CDR3 DNA, read in part, is TGTGCCAGTACTCGACAGGGGATGGGCTATGGC. The whole variable domain, filled in from reference TRBV19 and TRBJ1-2, reads DGGITQSPKYLFRKEGQNVTLSCEQNLNHDAMYWYRQDPGQGLRLIYYSQIVNDFQKGDIAEGYSVSREKKESFPLTVTSAQKNPTAFYLCASTRQGMGYGYTFGSGTRLTVV.

This clone was counted at least ten times. The read ends 3 residues shy of where the CDR3 ends; the end is completed using the germline J gene. This chain joins TRBV30 and TRBJ1-4; D not certain. V was trimmed by 0 bases and J by 2 bases, leaving 7 bases between them. The V gene's germline CDR1 is GTSNPN and CDR2 SVGIG (reference sequence). The CDR3 contains 14 residues. The CDR3 is CAWSVSQTNEKLFF. Partial CDR3 DNA: TGTGCCTGGAGTGTGTCGCAGACTAATGAAAAA.

This clone was observed many times. The read ends 3 residues shy of where the CDR3 ends; the end is completed using the germline J gene. The genes are TRBV5-1 and TRBJ1-1; 8 bases map to TRBD1. In germline, CDR1 is SGHRS, CDR2 YFSETQ. Trimming at V came to 3 bases and at J to 2 bases, leaving 6 bases not matched to a gene. The CDR3 sequence is 15 residues long. CDR3 bases read: TGCGCCAGCAGCTCGGGGACAGGAGAAAACACTGAA. Amino acids: CASSSGTGENTE. The CDR3 in full is CASSSGTGENTEAFF.

The table lists this clone with many counts. The read finishes 3 residues shy of the CDR3 end, and the germline J gene is used to complete it. The chain links TRBV10-3 to TRBJ1-3; a possible D gene is TRBD1 (5 bases). Trimming shortened V by 0 bases and J by 3 bases, and 12 bases separated the two germline ends. Per germline, CDR1 ENHRY and CDR2 SYGVKD. The CDR3 extends over 16 amino acids. The CDR3 is CAISESGRGGGNTIYF. The DNA read from the CDR3 is TGTGCCATCAGTGAGTCTGGGAGGGGCGGTGGAAACACC.

This clone was observed at least ten times. The CDR3 goes on 3 residues after the read ends, and that part is filled in from the germline J gene. The chain couples TRBV7-6 to TRBJ1-1, with unresolved D. Germline-derived CDR1 and CDR2 are SGHVS and FNYEAQ. The CDR3 runs 14 residues. The ends were cut back, 2 bases at V and 0 bases at J, with 7 bases in the middle. The CDR3 region is CASSLIAMNTEAFF. CDR3 bases read: TGTGCCAGCAGCTTAATAGCTATGAACACTGAA.

A remark on this clone: Read coverage stops 3 residues before the CDR3 terminus; the germline J gene supplies the remainder. The sample has other DNA sequences that encode this CDR3 too. V and J are TRBV18 and TRBJ1-3; D gene ambiguous. The CDR3 has 14 residues. V was clipped by 3 bases and J by 3 bases, with 9 bases between them. CDR1 is KGHSH and CDR2 is LQKENI in the germline V gene. CDR3 in amino acids: CASSPAGLGNTIYF. The sequenced CDR3 bases are TGTGCCAGCTCACCCGCGGGCCTTGGAAACACC. Using reference TRBV18 and TRBJ1-3 for the parts outside the CDR3, the full variable domain is NAGVMQNPRHLVRRRGQEARLRCSPMKGHSHVYWYRQLPEEGLKFMVYLQKENIIDESGMPKERFSAEFPKEGPSILRIQQVVRGDSAAYFCASSPAGLGNTIYFGEGSWLTVV.

This clone was seen ten or more times. The read ends 3 residues shy of where the CDR3 ends; the end is completed using the germline J gene. This chain uses TRBV19 with TRBJ1-2; D is ambiguous. The CDR3 contains 16 residues. Germline assignment: CDR1 LNHDA and CDR2 SQIVND (reference sequence). CDR3 amino acids: CASSIPGTAVYGGYTF. The CDR3 bases that were read are TGTGCCAGTAGTATCCCCGGCACAGCAGTCTATGGAGGC.

Many counts were recorded for this clone. The read ends 3 residues before the CDR3 terminus; that terminus is restored from the germline J gene. The chain couples TRBV6-2 or TRBV6-3 to TRBJ2-5; 8 nucleotides line up with TRBD1. The CDR3 runs to 16 residues. Trimming removed 4 bases from V and 4 bases from J; junction bases left unmatched: 11. Germline-derived CDR1 and CDR2 are MNHEY and SVGEGT. The CDR3 DNA, read in part, is TGTGCCAGCAGTTTGGATCGGACAGGGAGGCGAGAGACC. This sequence encodes CASSLDRTGRRET. In full, the CDR3 is CASSLDRTGRRETQYF.

Judged by abundance, this clone is medium-sized. The read stops 3 residues short of the end of the CDR3; the missing end is completed from the germline J gene. The chain is built from TRBV29-1 and TRBJ2-7, with 8 bases fitting TRBD2. The CDR3 is 13 amino acids. Trimming took 5 bases from V and 3 from J; bases not matched to a gene: 6. Germline CDR1 is SQVTM and CDR2 is ANQGSEA. The CDR3 sequence: CSVRTGGNYEQYF. Partial CDR3 DNA: TGCAGCGTTAGGACGGGGGGGAACTACGAG.

This clone occurred a few times. The observed sequence ends 3 residues before the CDR3 terminus, with the missing tail filled in from the germline J gene. V and J are TRBV19 and TRBJ2-5; TRBD1 matches at 10 bases. Germline assignment: CDR1 LNHDA and CDR2 SQIVND (reference sequence). The CDR3 loop spans 14 amino acids. The trim removed 4 bases at V and 3 bases at J, leaving 2 bases unmatched. The CDR3 loop is CASSTGTGEETQYF. Partial CDR3 DNA: TGTGCCAGTAGTACCGGGACAGGGGAAGAGACC. The variable domain in full, completed from reference TRBV19 and TRBJ2-5, reads DGGITQSPKYLFRKEGQNVTLSCEQNLNHDAMYWYRQDPGQGLRLIYYSQIVNDFQKGDIAEGYSVSREKKESFPLTVTSAQKNPTAFYLCASSTGTGEETQYFGPGTRLLVL.

A note on this clone: The read ends 3 residues early relative to the CDR3; the germline J gene fills the gap. The chain has TRBV2 and TRBJ1-5, with 9 bases aligning to TRBD1. Germline assignment: CDR1 SNHLY and CDR2 FYNNEI. The CDR3 runs 13 residues. V dropped 6 bases and J dropped 7; count of bases not matched to a gene: 4. Partial CDR3 DNA: TGTGCCAGCAGGGGACAGGGAGGACAGCCC. Protein sequence: CASRGQGGQP. The whole CDR3 sequence reads CASRGQGGQPQHF.

This clone was picked up a small number of times. Read coverage stops 3 residues before the CDR3 terminus; the germline J gene supplies the remainder. V and J are TRBV7-2 and TRBJ2-1, with a tentative D call TRBD1 (5 bases). The germline V gene encodes CDR1 SGHTA and CDR2 FQGNSA. V gave up 5 bases and J gave up 8 bases, with 19 bases separating them. The CDR3 length is 15 residues. Incomplete CDR3 DNA: TGTGCCAGCAGCCGTACCCCCCAGGGATTCGATGAG. Translation gives CASSRTPQGFDE. The whole CDR3 reads CASSRTPQGFDEQFF. Together with reference TRBV7-2 and TRBJ2-1, the CDR3 gives the full variable domain: GAGVSQSPSNKVTEKGKDVELRCDPISGHTALYWYRQSLGQGLEFLIYFQGNSAPDKSGLPSDRFSAERTGGSVSTLTIQRTQQEDSAVYLCASSRTPQGFDEQFFGPGTRLTVL.

The sample holds many counts of this clone. The read stops 3 residues short of the end of the CDR3; the missing end is completed from the germline J gene. The chain has TRBV18 and TRBJ2-1, with a tentative D call TRBD2 (5 bases). V was cut by 3 bases and J by 2 bases, with 14 bases left in between. The V gene's germline CDR1 is KGHSH and CDR2 LQKENI. The CDR3 sequence is 16 residues long. The CDR3: CASSPPGAETYNEQFF. The part of the CDR3 DNA that was read is TGTGCCAGCTCACCCCCCGGAGCGGAGACCTACAATGAG.